This T cell receptor (beta chain) was identified during a study of shared clonotypes between healthy human individuals. The study's findings and limits: Limited genetic and exposure-history diversity came from having few donors. Richness estimates generally favored naive over memory subsets.

This CDR3 comprises 15 residues. V was pared by 3 bases and J by 1 base, with 10 bases between. Germline-derived CDR1 and CDR2 are MDHEN and SYDVKM. A note on this clone: Its antigen is as yet unknown.

Sequencing was performed with immunoSEQ multiplex PCR; in TCRdb, only in-frame clones are kept and a portion is missing. The sample holds 900,000 to 1,200,000 clones, approximately 80% seen once. Participating donors were healthy, HIV-negative adults free of recent acute infections or vaccinations. Caucasian adults living in Nashville, Tennessee, provided all samples. Sequenced input: memory CD4+ T cells from PBMCs. As for subset: CD45RA-negative fraction. The rearrangement uses TRBV28 and TRBJ1-3; D not resolved. This receptor was identified in a man between 18 and 35 years old in good health. Some clones in this sample may be carry-over from other donors' samples. The CDR3: CASSFERDSGNTIYF. The CDR3 bases are TGTGCCAGCAGTTTTGAAAGGGATTCTGGAAACACCATATATTTT.